This TCR beta chain was documented in a study of cytomegalovirus exposure and HLA in healthy donors. General observations from the study: Researchers counted roughly 160 TCR beta chains as cytomegalovirus-associated. TCR clusters originating in the first cohort tended to co-occur in the roughly 120 validation repertoires, according to a later analysis. In vitro confirmation showed a few CMV-associated chains to be CMV antigen specific.

Of note for this clone: The antigen is not known.

The germline V gene encodes CDR1 SGHNT and CDR2 YYREEE (reference sequence). The V end lost 0 bases, the J end lost 6 bases, and 13 bases lay between the germline ends. The CDR3 consists of 16 residues. Profiling relied on immunoSEQ multiplex PCR, and the TCRdb table lists in-frame clones only, not all of them. The sample has 130,000 to 150,000 clones, approximately 84% seen once. Sequenced: PBMCs. The chain recombines TRBV5-4 with TRBJ1-6; D perhaps matches TRBD1 (5 bases). The clonotype was recovered from a woman in her twenties or thirties in good health and CMV-seronegative. This CDR3 reads CASSLEGPLGNSPLHF. The CDR3 nucleotides are TGTGCCAGCAGCTTGGAGGGGCCCCTCGGTAATTCACCCCTCCACTTT.